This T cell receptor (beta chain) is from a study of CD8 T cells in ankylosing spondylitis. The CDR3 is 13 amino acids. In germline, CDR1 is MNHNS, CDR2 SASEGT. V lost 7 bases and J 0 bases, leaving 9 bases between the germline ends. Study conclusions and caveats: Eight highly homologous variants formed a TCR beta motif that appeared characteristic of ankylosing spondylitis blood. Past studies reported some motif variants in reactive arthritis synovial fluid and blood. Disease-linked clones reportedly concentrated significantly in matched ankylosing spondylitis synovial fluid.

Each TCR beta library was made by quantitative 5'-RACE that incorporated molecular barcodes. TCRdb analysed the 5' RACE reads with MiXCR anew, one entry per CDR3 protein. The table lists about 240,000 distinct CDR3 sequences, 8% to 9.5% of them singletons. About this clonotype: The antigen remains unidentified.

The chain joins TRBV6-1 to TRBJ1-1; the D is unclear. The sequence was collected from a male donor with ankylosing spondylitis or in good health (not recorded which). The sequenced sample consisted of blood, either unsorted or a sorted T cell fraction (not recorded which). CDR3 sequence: CASTLRLNTEAFF. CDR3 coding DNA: TGTGCCAGCACCCTTCGGTTGAACACTGAAGCTTTCTTT.